The 23 T cell receptor beta chains listed next were all sequenced from one sample in a study of blood T cell repertoires in COVID-19. Some clones are missing from TCRdb's copy, which holds only in-frame ones; the method was immunoSEQ multiplex PCR. The profile shows about 74,000 clones, approximately 86% of them singletons. Sequenced material: peripheral blood. These receptors were obtained from a woman of 80 years or more with acute or convalescent COVID-19.

CDR3 region: CASSQEIGTGEKLFF. CDR3 in DNA: TGCGCCAGCAGCCAAGAGATCGGGACAGGCGAAAAACTGTTTTTT. The rearrangement joins TRBV4-1 to TRBJ1-4; 8 nucleotides match TRBD1. The germline V gene encodes CDR1 MGHRA and CDR2 YSYEKL. CDR3 size: 15 residues. With V trimmed by 0 bases and J by 8 bases, 5 bases remained unmatched.

The chain has TRBV9 and TRBJ2-5, with 7 bases matching TRBD1. Trimming at V came to 2 bases and at J to 7 bases, leaving 8 bases not matched to a gene. Germline V gene data show CDR1 as SGDLS and CDR2 as YYNGEE. This CDR3 spans 14 amino acids. The DNA for the CDR3 is TGTGCCAGCAGCGTGGGGAGCCGGACAGGGACCCAGTACTTC. Encoded protein: CASSVGSRTGTQYF.

This clone has a single count. The rearrangement joins TRBV12-3 or TRBV12-4 to TRBJ2-7, with 9 positions matching TRBD2. The V and J ends lost 2 bases and 12 bases, in that order; junction bases with no gene match: 5. The CDR3 loop spans 12 amino acids. The CDR3 DNA follows: TGTGCCAGCAGTTTATCGCTAGCGGGACCGTACTTC. Residues: CASSLSLAGPYF.

The rearrangement uses TRBV11-2 and TRBJ2-7; perhaps TRBD2 as D (7 bases). In germline, CDR1 is SGHAT, CDR2 FQNNGV. There are 16 residues in the CDR3. With 5 bases removed from V and 2 bases from J, the gap between germline ends came to 19 bases. This chain's CDR3 is CASSIRGGGVAYEQYF. In nucleotides, the CDR3 is TGTGCCAGCAGCATAAGGGGGGGCGGGGTAGCCTACGAGCAGTACTTC.

This clone is a singleton in its sample. The chain couples TRBV19 to TRBJ1-2, with TRBD1 as a possible D gene (6 bases). The CDR3 has 13 amino acids. Germline V gene lookup returns CDR1 LNHDA and CDR2 SQIVND (reference sequence). With 6 bases removed from V and 5 bases from J, the gap between germline ends came to 13 bases. The CDR3 spells CASRLRTEYGYTF. As DNA, the CDR3 is TGTGCCAGTAGACTTAGGACAGAGTATGGCTACACCTTC.

The chain carries TRBV30 and TRBJ2-3; D remains ambiguous. Trimming shortened V by 5 bases and J by 1 base, and 13 bases separated the two germline ends. Germline CDR1 reads GTSNPN; CDR2 reads SVGIG (reference sequence). The CDR3 is made up of 14 amino acids. The CDR3 protein is CAWESPRGTDTQYF. In nucleotides, the CDR3 is TGTGCCTGGGAGTCTCCCCGGGGCACAGATACGCAGTATTTT.

This chain joins TRBV3-1 (or the pseudogene TRBV3-2) and TRBJ1-2; 8 bases match TRBD1. In germline, CDR1 is LGHDT, CDR2 YNNKEL (reference sequence). The V gene end was trimmed by 2 bases and the J gene end by 2 bases; junction bases not matched to a gene: 4. The CDR3 covers 15 residues. CDR3 loop: CASSQPGGRNYGYTF. In nucleotides, the CDR3 is TGTGCCAGCAGCCAACCAGGGGGCAGGAACTATGGCTACACCTTC.

The rearrangement links TRBV28 to TRBJ1-6; D gene ambiguous. V was clipped by 5 bases and J by 10 bases, with 21 bases between them. CDR3 size: 16 residues. The germline V gene encodes CDR1 MDHEN and CDR2 SYDVKM. In DNA form, the CDR3 reads TGTGCCAGCAGTGAGCCGGGATCCCTTGGTATGTCACCCCTCCACTTT. Translating it yields CASSEPGSLGMSPLHF.

The rearrangement joins TRBV6-1 to TRBJ2-3; perhaps TRBD1 as D (6 bases). CDR1 is MNHNS and CDR2 is SASEGT in the germline V gene. The V end was cut by 3 bases, the J end by 1 base, with 11 bases between. This CDR3 region has 15 residues. CDR3 nucleotides: TGTGCCAGCAGTGAGACCGGGACACGCACAGATACGCAGTATTTT. Translation: CASSETGTRTDTQYF.

This rearrangement joins TRBV4-1 to TRBJ2-3; 11 bases align to TRBD2. J gave up 4 bases and V 0 bases, and 9 bases lay outside the gene matches. This CDR3 region has 18 residues. CDR1 MGHRA and CDR2 YSYEKL come from the germline V gene. The CDR3 spells CASSQEFLAGGGADTQYF. The CDR3, as DNA: TGCGCCAGCAGCCAAGAGTTCCTAGCGGGAGGAGGGGCAGATACGCAGTATTTT.

This chain connects TRBV7-9 to TRBJ1-5; unclear D gene. Trimming took 4 bases from V and 4 from J, leaving 8 bases between them. The CDR3 has 13 residues. The germline CDR1 and CDR2 sequences are SEHNR and FQNEAQ (reference sequence). The CDR3 DNA is TGTGCCAGCAGCTACGGGTTGAATCAGCCCCAGCATTTT. It yields the protein CASSYGLNQPQHF.

V and J are TRBV7-9 and TRBJ1-5; weak D call: TRBD1 (6 bases). V was pared by 4 bases and J by 1 base, with 11 bases between. Germline loops: CDR1 SEHNR, CDR2 FQNEAQ (reference sequence). This CDR3 has 15 amino acids. CDR3 amino acids: CASSSGHQSNQPQHF. CDR3 sequence (DNA): TGTGCCAGCAGCTCGGGACACCAAAGCAATCAGCCCCAGCATTTT.

The V call is TRBV3-1 (or the pseudogene TRBV3-2), the J call TRBJ2-2; 8 nucleotides agree with TRBD2. Unmatched junction bases numbered 11, after V lost 2 bases and J lost 6 bases. The germline V gene encodes CDR1 LGHDT and CDR2 YNNKEL (reference sequence). The CDR3 runs to 17 residues. In nucleotides, the CDR3 is TGTGCCAGCAGCCAAAATGTGCGACTAGCGATTGCCGGGGAGCTGTTTTTT. This codes for CASSQNVRLAIAGELFF.

The chain carries TRBV9 and TRBJ1-4; no clear D. Trimming took 3 bases from V and 5 from J, leaving 11 bases between them. This CDR3 is built from 14 residues. CDR1 and CDR2 (germline): SGDLS, YYNGEE. CDR3 DNA sequence: TGTGCCAGCAGCGAAGACATATCCAATGAAAAACTGTTTTTT. Its protein product is CASSEDISNEKLFF.

The sample holds a few counts of this clone. The chain recombines TRBV5-1 with TRBJ2-7; 11 bases line up with TRBD1. The trim removed 3 bases at V and 3 bases at J, leaving 8 bases unmatched. The CDR3 totals 16 residues. In germline, CDR1 is SGHRS, CDR2 YFSETQ. In nucleotides, the CDR3 is TGCGCCAGCAGCTCAACTACCGGGACAGGGGGCTACGAGCAGTACTTC. Its translation is CASSSTTGTGGYEQYF.

This chain links TRBV7-8 with TRBJ1-5, with TRBD1 identical over 8 bases. J was trimmed by 7 bases and V by 0 bases; bases with no gene match: 14. The CDR3 runs 18 residues. Germline loops: CDR1 SGHVS, CDR2 FQNEAQ. CDR3 sequence: CASSLADYRTGRKQPQHF. The CDR3 DNA reads TGTGCCAGCAGCTTAGCCGATTATCGGACAGGGCGAAAACAGCCCCAGCATTTT. Filled out from reference TRBV7-8 and TRBJ1-5, the complete variable domain reads GAGVSQSPRYKVAKRGQDVALRCDPISGHVSLFWYQQALGQGPEFLTYFQNEAQLDKSGLPSDRFFAERPEGSVSTLKIQRTQQEDSAVYLCASSLADYRTGRKQPQHFGDGTRLSIL.

The gene calls are TRBV7-9 and TRBJ1-1; 10 bases are a match to TRBD1. From germline, CDR1 is SEHNR and CDR2 FQNEAQ (reference sequence). The CDR3 is 14 residues long. V was pared by 4 bases and J by 4 bases, with 3 bases of the junction left unmatched. CDR3 in amino acids: CASSSWTGGTEAFF. CDR3 DNA sequence: TGTGCCAGCAGCTCATGGACAGGGGGCACTGAAGCTTTCTTT.

This clone was detected once. The rearrangement joins TRBV5-1 to TRBJ1-2; D may be TRBD1 (6 bases). CDR3 length equals 14 residues. Germline V CDR1 and CDR2: SGHRS, YFSETQ. The ends were cut back, 4 bases at V and 5 bases at J, with 15 bases in the middle. DNA of the CDR3: TGCGCCAGCAGCCTGGGTACAGGGCATTATGGCTACACCTTC. Translated, it gives CASSLGTGHYGYTF.

This sequence joins TRBV7-9 and TRBJ2-3; D gene unclear. V was trimmed by 5 bases and J by 8 bases, leaving 11 bases between them. The CDR3 sequence is 12 residues long. Germline-derived CDR1 and CDR2 are SEHNR and FQNEAQ (reference sequence). The chain's CDR3 is CASSLESGTQYF. CDR3 DNA: TGTGCCAGCAGCCTAGAATCCGGTACGCAGTATTTT.

The rearrangement uses TRBV5-8 and TRBJ1-3, with D possibly TRBD1 on 5 matching bases. The CDR3 covers 15 residues. V lost 0 bases and J 4 bases, leaving 11 bases between the germline ends. Germline V gives CDR1 SGHTS, CDR2 YDEGEE. The CDR3 loop reads CASSLGGQGGNTIYF. Written as DNA, the CDR3 is TGTGCCAGCAGCTTGGGGGGCCAGGGCGGAAACACCATATATTTT.

In this sample, this clone turned up once. The chain uses TRBV18 and TRBJ2-3; 13 bases agree with TRBD2. The V and J ends lost 5 bases and 0 bases, in that order; junction bases with no gene match: 8. CDR1 and CDR2 (germline): KGHSH, LQKENI. The CDR3 totals 18 residues. CDR3 DNA sequence: TGTGCCAGCTCATCGACTAGCGGGGGGACCTCTAGCACAGATACGCAGTATTTT. It encodes CASSSTSGGTSSTDTQYF.

CDR3 in DNA: TGTGCCAGCAGCTTACCCGCCAGGGGTACCCAGTACTTC. Amino acids: CASSLPARGTQYF. The gene calls are TRBV7-6 and TRBJ2-5; TRBD1 is a possible D gene (6 bases). CDR3 size: 13 residues. Between the trimmed V and J ends, which lost 2 bases and 8 bases, there was a span of 12 bases. CDR1 is SGHVS and CDR2 is FNYEAQ in the germline V gene.

This sequence joins TRBV28 and TRBJ2-7; TRBD2 matches at 10 bases. Germline V lookup: CDR1 MDHEN, CDR2 SYDVKM. The junction had 15 bases not matched to a gene; V was cut back by 8 bases and J by 2 bases. The CDR3 is 17 amino acids. CDR3: CASLTRTSGNPTYEQYF. In DNA, the CDR3 is TGTGCCAGCCTAACACGGACTAGCGGCAACCCAACCTACGAGCAGTACTTC.